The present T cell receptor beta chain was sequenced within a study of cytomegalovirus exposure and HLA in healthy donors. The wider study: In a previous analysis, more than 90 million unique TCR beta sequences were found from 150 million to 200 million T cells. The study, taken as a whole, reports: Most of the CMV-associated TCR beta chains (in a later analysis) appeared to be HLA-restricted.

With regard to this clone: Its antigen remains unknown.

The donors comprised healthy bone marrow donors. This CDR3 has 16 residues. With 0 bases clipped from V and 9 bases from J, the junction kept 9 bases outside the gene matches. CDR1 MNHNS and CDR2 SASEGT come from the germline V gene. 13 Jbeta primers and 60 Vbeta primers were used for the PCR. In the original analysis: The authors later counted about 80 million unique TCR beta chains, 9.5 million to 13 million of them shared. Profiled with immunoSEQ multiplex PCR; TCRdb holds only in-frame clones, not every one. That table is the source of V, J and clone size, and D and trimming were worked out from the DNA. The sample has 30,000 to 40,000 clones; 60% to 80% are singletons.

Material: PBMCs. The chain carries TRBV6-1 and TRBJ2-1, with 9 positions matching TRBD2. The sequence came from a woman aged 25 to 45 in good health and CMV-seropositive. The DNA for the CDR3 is TGTGCCAGCAGTGAAGCGCTGGCGGGAGGGCCGAGTGAGCAGTTCTTC. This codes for CASSEALAGGPSEQFF.